The sequence of this T cell receptor (beta chain) was determined in a study of monozygotic twins with inflammatory bowel disease. Reanalyzing the 5' RACE reads, TCRdb keeps one entry per CDR3 protein, without DNA. Recorded for this sample: around 140,000 distinct CDR3 sequences. Germline assignment: CDR1 SGDLS and CDR2 YYNGEE. The CDR3 length is 12 residues. The TCR was taken from a human donor with ulcerative colitis or Crohn's disease, or a healthy co-twin of an affected twin (not recorded which). Sequenced input: blood. This rearrangement joins TRBV9 to TRBJ2-7; TCRdb outputs TRBD2, but without DNA this stays unchecked. The chain's CDR3 is CASSSASYEQYF.